This T cell receptor (beta chain) was recorded in a study of T cell repertoires in cytomegalovirus infection (dated by TCRdb to the late 2010s). Background for the entire study: Donor HLA type was relevant to the analysis, as public TCR beta signatures indicated carriage of CMV infection together with the matching HLA type. Results and caveats for the whole study, not just this receptor: Carriers of CMV infection plus the relevant HLA type were discriminated by the cumulative frequency of public TCR beta family members in the study cohort and in an independent approximately 360-donor cohort. The ex vivo response was dominated by HLA-C-restricted CMV-specific TCR beta clonotypes, which also provided the single most frequent clonotype in two of eight donors.

TCRdb records Illumina HiSeq 1500 as the sequencer. TCRdb took the public reads, trimmed them with fastp at Q25, ran MiXCR for clone calling and kept in-frame beta chains. Rows with one shared CDR3 protein collapse into an entry with the most common genes and DNA. For this sample there are around 300,000 distinct CDR3 sequences; around a tenth appear just once. Roughly 4.5% of the sample lies in the top ten. With regard to this clonotype: This clone's antigen is unknown. There are no base qualities to consult, and no much larger clone falls within one base.

This receptor was taken from a human donor in good health (CMV status not recorded). Some clones in this sample may be carry-over from other donors' samples. The specimen was PBMCs.

The DNA reads as follows: TGTGCCAGCCAGGACAGGGTCGTCTACGAGCAGTACTTC. It codes for CASQDRVVYEQYF. The chain couples TRBV7-3 to TRBJ2-7; TRBD1 agrees with 8 junctional bases. Looking up the germline V gene yields CDR1 SGHTA and CDR2 FQGTGA. The V end gives up 8 bases and the J end 3 bases, leaving 6 bases in the junction not matched to a gene. Reading from cysteine to phenylalanine, the CDR3 counts 13 amino acids. CDR3 DNA only is kept here, 39 bases in frame from base 1.